These 20 T cell receptor beta chains were sequenced from one sample in a study of blood T cell repertoires in COVID-19. TCRdb keeps only in-frame clones here, not all; method: immunoSEQ multiplex PCR. The sample lists 120,000 to 150,000 clones; 84% were seen once. Sequenced input: PBMCs or T cells enriched from blood (not recorded which). These receptors were obtained from a woman between 45 and 60 years old who had been exposed to COVID-19.

The chain combines TRBV24-1 with TRBJ1-4; the match to TRBD1 covers 7 bases. Germline assignment: CDR1 KGHDR and CDR2 SFDVKD. This CDR3 comprises 19 residues. The V segment lost 4 bases and the J segment 6 bases; nucleotides outside the gene matches: 19. The CDR3: CATSDPGQDIYLLDEKLFF. CDR3 bases: TGTGCCACCAGTGACCCTGGACAGGACATCTATCTATTGGATGAAAAACTGTTTTTT.

The V gene is TRBV9, the J gene TRBJ2-2, with 12 nucleotides matching TRBD2. The CDR3 spans 17 residues. V shed 0 bases, J shed 4 bases, and the junction held 4 bases outside the gene matches. Germline V gene sequence: CDR1 SGDLS, CDR2 YYNGEE. CDR3: CASSVGLAGAGTGELFF. The DNA for the CDR3 is TGTGCCAGCAGCGTAGGACTAGCGGGAGCGGGCACCGGGGAGCTGTTTTTT. The full variable domain, in which reference TRBV9 and TRBJ2-2 provide the parts outside the CDR3, is DSGVTQTPKHLITATGQRVTLRCSPRSGDLSVYWYQQSLDQGLQFLIQYYNGEERAKGNILERFSAQQFPDLHSELNLSSLELGDSALYFCASSVGLAGAGTGELFFGEGSRLTVL.

This clone was seen just once. The chain carries TRBV14 and TRBJ1-1, with 10 bases identical to TRBD1. The germline gives CDR1 SGHDN, CDR2 FVKESK. Trimming took 4 bases from V and 0 from J; bases not matched to a gene: 2. The CDR3 has 15 residues. The CDR3 reads CASSRQGALNTEAFF. CDR3 coding DNA: TGTGCCAGCAGCCGACAGGGGGCTTTGAACACTGAAGCTTTCTTT.

The chain is built from TRBV3-1 (or the pseudogene TRBV3-2) and TRBJ2-7; a weak D match, TRBD1 (6 bases). Germline loops: CDR1 LGHDT, CDR2 YNNKEL (reference sequence). The V end lost 3 bases, the J end lost 0 bases, and 21 bases lay between the germline ends. There are 18 residues in the CDR3. The CDR3 region is CASSHPPGQPFSSYEQYF. The CDR3, as DNA: TGTGCCAGCAGCCACCCGCCCGGACAGCCCTTCAGCTCCTACGAGCAGTACTTC.

The chain carries TRBV12-3 or TRBV12-4 and TRBJ1-5; no clear D. Trimming took off 1 base at V and 11 bases at J, with 9 bases between the two ends. This CDR3 is 12 amino acids long. CDR3 bases: TGTGCCAGCAGTTTAGGGTCAGGCTCCCAGCATTTT. Translation gives CASSLGSGSQHF.

In this sample, this clone turned up a few times. The chain carries TRBV6-5 and TRBJ1-4; 9 nucleotides agree with TRBD1. Germline values: CDR1 MNHEY, CDR2 SVGAGI. After removal of 10 bases from V and 8 bases from J, the junction contained 11 bases not matched to a gene. The CDR3 consists of 14 residues. CDR3 nucleotide sequence: TGTGCCACCTCAATGGGACAGGGTCCGGAAAAACTGTTTTTT. Translating gives CATSMGQGPEKLFF.

This clone has just a few counts. In DNA, the CDR3 is TGTGCCAGCAGCTTAGCGGGTCCTAGCAACGAGCAGTACTTC. Its translation: CASSLAGPSNEQYF. The chain recombines TRBV7-8 with TRBJ2-7; possible D gene TRBD2, 5 bases. The V gene's germline CDR1 is SGHVS and CDR2 FQNEAQ. The CDR3 spans 14 residues. Trimming removed 0 bases from V and 5 bases from J, with 11 bases in between.

J is TRBJ1-6 and V is TRBV4-2; possibly TRBD1 for D (5 bases). CDR1 is LGHNA and CDR2 is YNFKEQ in the germline V gene. Trimming removed 2 bases from V and 9 bases from J, with 8 bases in between. The CDR3 spans 13 residues. The CDR3 DNA sequence: TGTGCCAGCAGCCAACCCCAGGGTTCACCCCTCCACTTT. It translates to CASSQPQGSPLHF.

The chain employs TRBV19 and TRBJ1-5; TRBD1 matches 9 bases. V was clipped by 4 bases and J by 15 bases; unmatched bases: 4. There are 11 residues in the CDR3. The germline V gene encodes CDR1 LNHDA and CDR2 SQIVND (reference sequence). Here the CDR3 reads CASSTGTGWHF. CDR3 in DNA: TGTGCCAGTAGTACGGGGACAGGGTGGCATTTT.

The V gene is TRBV5-5, the J gene TRBJ2-5; tentatively, D is TRBD1 (5 bases). This CDR3 comprises 15 residues. The V gene lost 6 bases and the J gene lost 0 bases, with 15 bases spanning the gap. Germline V gene lookup returns CDR1 SGHKS and CDR2 YYEKEE (reference sequence). The CDR3 DNA reads TGTGCCAGCAAAGGGGAACAGGTTCACCAAGAGACCCAGTACTTC. This encodes CASKGEQVHQETQYF.

The chain combines TRBV7-2 with TRBJ1-1; 8 bases match TRBD1. V shed 1 base and J 1 base; nucleotides not matched to a gene: 11. This CDR3 has 18 residues. The V gene's germline CDR1 is SGHTA and CDR2 FQGNSA. The chain's CDR3 is CASSLVGWGRGQNTEAFF. In DNA form, the CDR3 reads TGTGCCAGCAGCTTAGTTGGGTGGGGCAGGGGGCAGAACACTGAAGCTTTCTTT.

The chain joins TRBV5-1 to TRBJ2-2, with 9 bases fitting TRBD1. The germline gives CDR1 SGHRS, CDR2 YFSETQ. The junction had 3 bases not matched to a gene; V was cut back by 0 bases and J by 6 bases. The CDR3 loop spans 15 amino acids. The CDR3 reads CASSLGTGAAGELFF. CDR3 in DNA: TGCGCCAGCAGCTTGGGGACAGGGGCCGCCGGGGAGCTGTTTTTT.

The J gene is TRBJ1-2, the V gene TRBV10-3; 9 bases agree with TRBD1. V shed 3 bases and J 3 bases; nucleotides not matched to a gene: 5. The CDR3 consists of 15 residues. The V gene's germline CDR1 is ENHRY and CDR2 SYGVKD. The CDR3 region is CAISDRDRVDYGYTF. In DNA, the CDR3 is TGTGCCATCAGTGACCGGGACAGGGTAGACTATGGCTACACCTTC.

The chain recombines TRBV19 with TRBJ2-1; D is undetermined. V was pared by 1 base and J by 6 bases, with 13 bases between. Germline values: CDR1 LNHDA, CDR2 SQIVND (reference sequence). The CDR3 covers 15 residues. The CDR3 DNA reads as TGTGCCAGTAGTATAGTTGGCCCCCATTCCAATGAGCAGTTCTTC. Translation: CASSIVGPHSNEQFF.

The DNA for the CDR3 is TGTGCCAGCAGTGATCGGGTCTATTCCCATAGCACAGATACGCAGTATTTT. Amino acid sequence: CASSDRVYSHSTDTQYF. The chain links TRBV6-1 to TRBJ2-3, with D uncertain. The CDR3 runs 17 residues. CDR1 is MNHNS and CDR2 is SASEGT in the germline V gene. V gave up 3 bases and J gave up 0 bases, with 16 bases separating them.

This chain joins TRBV7-3 and TRBJ2-2; D gene ambiguous. The CDR3 has 14 amino acids. Trimming stripped 1 base from V and 4 bases from J, with 7 bases between. Germline V gene data show CDR1 as SGHTA and CDR2 as FQGTGA. CDR3 bases: TGTGCCAGCAGCTTAAAGGCAGGCACCGGGGAGCTGTTTTTT. Protein sequence: CASSLKAGTGELFF.

The chain recombines TRBV19 with TRBJ1-1; no reliable D call. Germline lookup yields CDR1 LNHDA and CDR2 SQIVND (reference sequence). This CDR3 region has 12 residues. Trimming left V 8 bases short and J 3 bases short, with 10 bases between. This chain's CDR3 is CASLGLDTEAFF. CDR3 DNA sequence: TGTGCCAGTTTGGGCCTCGACACTGAAGCTTTCTTT.

This chain joins TRBV5-6 and TRBJ2-5; possible D gene TRBD1, 5 bases. Looked up from germline, CDR1 is SGHDT and CDR2 is YYEEEE. V was trimmed by 4 bases and J by 3 bases, leaving 13 bases between them. This CDR3 has 14 residues. The CDR3 loop is CASSPIAGKETQYF. As DNA, the CDR3 is TGTGCCAGCAGCCCAATTGCAGGGAAAGAGACCCAGTACTTC.

The V gene is TRBV7-9, the J gene TRBJ1-2, with 7 bases fitting TRBD1. CDR1 and CDR2 from the germline V gene are SEHNR and FQNEAQ (reference sequence). The CDR3 runs 14 residues. Losses at the gene ends were 3 bases for V and 4 bases for J; bases not matched to a gene: 5. In nucleotides, the CDR3 is TGTGCCAGCAGCTTGGGGACAGATACCTATGGCTACACCTTC. Encoded protein: CASSLGTDTYGYTF.

The genes are TRBV2 and TRBJ1-5; possible D gene TRBD1, 5 bases. This CDR3 region has 14 residues. V lost 7 bases and J lost 1, with 11 bases in between. Germline V gene lookup returns CDR1 SNHLY and CDR2 FYNNEI. The CDR3 bases are TGTGCCAGCACCTTGGGGGGAAGCAATCAGCCCCAGCATTTT. It specifies CASTLGGSNQPQHF.